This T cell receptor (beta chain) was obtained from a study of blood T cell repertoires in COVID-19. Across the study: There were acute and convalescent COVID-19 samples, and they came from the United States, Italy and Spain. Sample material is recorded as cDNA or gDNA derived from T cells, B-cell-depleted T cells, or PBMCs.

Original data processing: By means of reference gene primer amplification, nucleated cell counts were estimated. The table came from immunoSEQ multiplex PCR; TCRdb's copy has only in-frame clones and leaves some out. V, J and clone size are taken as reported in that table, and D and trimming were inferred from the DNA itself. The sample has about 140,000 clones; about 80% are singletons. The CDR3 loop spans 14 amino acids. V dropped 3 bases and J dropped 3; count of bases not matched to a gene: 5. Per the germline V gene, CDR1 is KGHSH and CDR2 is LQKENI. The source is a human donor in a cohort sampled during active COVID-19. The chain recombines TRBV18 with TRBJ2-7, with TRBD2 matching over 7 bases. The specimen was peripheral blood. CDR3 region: CASSPNRDYYEQYF. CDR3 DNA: TGTGCCAGCTCACCCAACCGGGACTACTACGAGCAGTACTTC.